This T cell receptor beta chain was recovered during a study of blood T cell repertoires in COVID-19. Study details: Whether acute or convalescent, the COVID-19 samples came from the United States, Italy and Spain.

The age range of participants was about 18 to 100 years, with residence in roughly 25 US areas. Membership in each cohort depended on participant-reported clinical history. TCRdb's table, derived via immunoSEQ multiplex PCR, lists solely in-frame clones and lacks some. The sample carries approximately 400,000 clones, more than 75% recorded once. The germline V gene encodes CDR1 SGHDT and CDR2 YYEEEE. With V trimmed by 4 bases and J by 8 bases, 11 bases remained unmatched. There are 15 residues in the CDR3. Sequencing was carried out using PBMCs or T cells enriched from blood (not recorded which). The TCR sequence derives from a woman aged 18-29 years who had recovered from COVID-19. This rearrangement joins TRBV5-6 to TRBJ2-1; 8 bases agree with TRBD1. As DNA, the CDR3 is TGTGCCAGCAGCCGGGACAGGTACATCTCCTATGAGCAGTTCTTC. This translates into CASSRDRYISYEQFF.